The 22 T cell receptor beta chains listed next were all sequenced from one sample in a study of blood T cells in healthy people across ages. With a J-beta primer mix and a sample-barcoded 5' primer, a second PCR ran about 6 to 11 cycles. TCRdb reprocessed the 5' RACE reads with MiXCR, giving one entry per CDR3 protein. The table includes roughly 800,000 distinct CDR3 sequences, 55% to 75% detected once. What was sequenced was blood. These receptors all stem from a young man in good health.

The count of this clonotype is one. V is TRBV6-4 and J is TRBJ2-1; 12 positions match TRBD2. This CDR3 contains 13 residues. V dropped 3 bases and J dropped 9; count of bases not matched to a gene: 0. Germline assignment: CDR1 MRHNA and CDR2 SNTAGT. The CDR3 loop is CASSEGLAGEQFF. The CDR3 DNA follows: TGTGCCAGCAGTGAGGGACTAGCGGGTGAGCAGTTCTTC.

This clonotype has only a few counts. This chain links TRBV19 with TRBJ2-1; D unresolved. Trimming cost V 2 bases and J 6 bases, with 2 bases left between them. CDR1 and CDR2 from the germline V gene are LNHDA and SQIVND (reference sequence). The CDR3 is 11 residues long. The CDR3 sequence: CASSISNEQFF. The DNA for the CDR3 is TGTGCCAGTAGTATAAGCAATGAGCAGTTCTTC.

Concerning this clonotype: At one of its ends the junction is not consistent with the germline gene, which may arise from a read error. The chain is built from TRBV3-1 and TRBJ2-7; D is undetermined. This CDR3 region has 15 residues. Germline lookup yields CDR1 LGHDT and CDR2 YNNKEL (reference sequence). The CDR3 loop reads CASSQESHYSYKQYF. The CDR3 coding sequence is TGTGCCAGCAGCCAAGAATCCCACTACTCCTACAAGCAGTACTTC.

The V gene is TRBV20-1, the J gene TRBJ2-7; D is unresolved. The germline CDR1 and CDR2 sequences are DFQATT and SNEGSKA (reference sequence). The CDR3 length is 14 residues. V gave up 3 bases and J gave up 1 base, with 13 bases separating them. CDR3 bases: TGCAGTGCTAGCAGAGAGCCTTTATCCTACGAGCAGTACTTC. Its protein is CSASREPLSYEQYF.

V is TRBV29-1 and J is TRBJ2-7; 10 bases match TRBD1. This CDR3 has 15 amino acids. The V gene end was trimmed by 1 base and the J gene end by 2 bases; junction bases not matched to a gene: 5. Germline V gene lookup returns CDR1 SQVTM and CDR2 ANQGSEA. DNA for the CDR3: TGCAGCGTTGAAGCTCGGGACAGGGGAACCTACGAGCAGTACTTC. It is translated as CSVEARDRGTYEQYF.

The chain uses TRBV3-1 and TRBJ2-6; TRBD1 matches at 7 bases. Germline V gene data show CDR1 as LGHDT and CDR2 as YNNKEL (reference sequence). The CDR3 has 18 residues. V lost 6 bases, J lost 3 bases, and 14 bases stayed unmatched. The CDR3 bases are TGTGCCAGCAGGTCAGGGACAGCGAAGGGGTATGGGGCCAACGTCCTGACTTTC. Amino acids: CASRSGTAKGYGANVLTF.

The V gene is TRBV29-1, the J gene TRBJ2-3; perhaps D is TRBD1 or TRBD2 (6 bases each). The V and J ends lost 7 bases and 6 bases respectively, with 8 bases between them. The CDR3 is 10 residues long. CDR1 is SQVTM and CDR2 is ANQGSEA in the germline V gene. CDR3 loop: CSGRGDTQYF. The CDR3 DNA reads as TGCAGCGGGAGGGGGGATACGCAGTATTTT.

The V call is TRBV12-3 or TRBV12-4, the J call TRBJ1-5; TRBD1 agrees at 9 bases. The CDR3 runs 15 residues. V lost 5 bases and J lost 9; bases outside the gene matches: 11. CDR3 protein: CASSGGQGNSRPQHF. In nucleotides, the CDR3 is TGTGCCAGCAGTGGAGGACAGGGGAACTCTCGGCCCCAGCATTTT.

As for this clonotype: This may stem from a read error, because a much larger clone lies one nucleotide away. The chain combines TRBV7-2 with TRBJ1-5, with no clear D. The end of the DNA aligns better with TRBJ2-3, so the J call may be wrong. CDR1 and CDR2 from the germline V gene are SGHTA and FQGNSA. CDR3 length equals 15 residues. CDR3 region: CASSFLSQNGQPQYF. CDR3 DNA sequence: TGTGCCAGCAGCTTTCTTAGTCAAAATGGTCAGCCCCAGTATTTT.

This chain uses TRBV5-1 with TRBJ2-4; possibly TRBD1 or TRBD2 for D (6 bases each). The DNA end lines up better with TRBJ2-7; the J call may be wrong. The CDR3 has 14 residues. The germline gives CDR1 SGHRS, CDR2 YFSETQ. CDR3 sequence: CASSSDSGADEQYF. In DNA form, the CDR3 reads TGCGCCAGCAGCTCGGATTCGGGGGCCGACGAGCAGTACTTC.

The V and J genes are TRBV16 and TRBJ2-4; 10 positions agree with TRBD2. With 2 bases clipped from V and 10 bases from J, the junction kept 11 bases outside the gene matches. The CDR3 length is 16 residues. In germline, CDR1 is KGHSY, CDR2 FQNENV. In nucleotides, the CDR3 is TGTGCCAGCAGCCAAGGAAGCGGACTAGCGGCAAGTATTCAGTACTTC. This translates into CASSQGSGLAASIQYF.

The chain links TRBV14 to TRBJ2-1; D remains unclear. Germline V CDR1 and CDR2: SGHDN, FVKESK. V shed 3 bases and J shed 10 bases, with 13 bases lying between them. The CDR3 covers 13 residues. CDR3 coding DNA: TGTGCCAGCAGCCAGTACAAAGGGCGCGAGCAGTTCTTC. Translation: CASSQYKGREQFF.

This clonotype appeared a few times. The J gene is TRBJ2-1, the V gene TRBV20-1, with TRBD2 as a possible D gene (6 bases). V lost 5 bases to trimming and J lost 3 bases, with 11 bases between them. The CDR3 consists of 13 residues. In germline, CDR1 is DFQATT, CDR2 SNEGSKA (reference sequence). In DNA, the CDR3 is TGCAGTGCTCGGGACTCTTACTACAATGAGCAGTTCTTC. Translating gives CSARDSYYNEQFF.

The J gene is TRBJ2-1, the V gene TRBV6-2 or TRBV6-3; TRBD1 aligns across 11 bases. With V trimmed by 5 bases and J by 7 bases, 10 bases remained unmatched. In germline, CDR1 is MNHEY, CDR2 SVGEGT. The CDR3 spans 16 residues. CDR3 nucleotide sequence: TGTGCCAGCAGTCGTCCCCGGGACAGGGGGTCGAATGAGCAGTTCTTC. Protein: CASSRPRDRGSNEQFF.

The chain employs TRBV28 and TRBJ1-4, with 7 bases identical to TRBD1. CDR3 length: 17 amino acids. After removal of 4 bases from V and 3 bases from J, the junction contained 11 bases not matched to a gene. Germline loops: CDR1 MDHEN, CDR2 SYDVKM. Written as DNA, the CDR3 is TGTGCCAGCAGTTCCCTCCGCGGACAGGACCCTAATGAAAAACTGTTTTTT. This translates into CASSSLRGQDPNEKLFF.

The chain is built from TRBV6-5 and TRBJ2-1; D call uncertain. Germline lookup yields CDR1 MNHEY and CDR2 SVGAGI. The CDR3 contains 15 residues. V was shortened by 6 bases and J by 8 bases, with 20 bases between the two germline ends. The CDR3 sequence: CASSLRTGKWDEQFF. CDR3 DNA: TGTGCCAGCAGCCTTAGAACCGGAAAGTGGGATGAGCAGTTCTTC.

The chain uses TRBV4-3 and TRBJ2-3; D may match TRBD1 or TRBD2 (6 bases each). Trimming took 4 bases from V and 2 from J, leaving 10 bases between them. CDR1 and CDR2 (germline): LGHNA, YSLEER. The CDR3 length is 14 residues. CDR3 coding DNA: TGCGCCAGCAGCCCGGGGGACATCACAGATACGCAGTATTTT. Protein sequence: CASSPGDITDTQYF.

This clonotype was observed a few times. V is TRBV11-2 and J is TRBJ1-2; D is ambiguous. CDR3 length: 14 residues. V was clipped by 1 base and J by 7 bases, with 13 bases between them. Germline V gene lookup returns CDR1 SGHAT and CDR2 FQNNGV. CDR3 in amino acids: CASSLVGGVLGYTF. The CDR3 DNA reads as TGTGCCAGCAGCTTAGTGGGAGGCGTCCTTGGCTACACCTTC.

The chain couples TRBV20-1 to TRBJ1-4; tentatively, D is TRBD1 (5 bases). Trimming took off 5 bases at V and 8 bases at J, with 24 bases between the two ends. This CDR3 comprises 16 residues. Germline values: CDR1 DFQATT, CDR2 SNEGSKA (reference sequence). Here the CDR3 reads CSARESPPRRGEKLFF. The CDR3, as DNA: TGCAGTGCTCGGGAAAGCCCTCCTAGACGGGGCGAAAAACTGTTTTTT.

This clonotype appeared a few times. The chain employs TRBV29-1 and TRBJ1-2; D is ambiguous. V lost 7 bases and J lost 2, with 14 bases in between. There are 13 residues in the CDR3. Germline V CDR1 and CDR2: SQVTM, ANQGSEA. CDR3: CSAVAQANYGYTF. In DNA form, the CDR3 reads TGCAGCGCTGTAGCGCAGGCGAACTATGGCTACACCTTC.

The table lists this clonotype with a few counts. The rearrangement links TRBV6-6 to TRBJ1-4, with D unresolved. Germline V gene lookup returns CDR1 MNHNY and CDR2 SVGAGI (reference sequence). Trimming removed 6 bases at V and 14 bases at J, with 25 bases between. This CDR3 has 15 amino acids. CDR3 sequence (DNA): TGTGCCAGCAGGCCGGAGAGATCAGGTGCCGAATATCTGTTTTTT. Protein: CASRPERSGAEYLFF.

This sequence joins TRBV20-1 and TRBJ2-1, with TRBD2 matching over 7 bases. Germline-derived CDR1 and CDR2 are DFQATT and SNEGSKA (reference sequence). The ends lost 0 bases at V and 3 bases at J; junction bases unmatched: 8. The CDR3 sequence is 16 residues long. In DNA, the CDR3 is TGCAGTGCTAGAGATTGGACGGCGGGAGACTACAATGAGCAGTTCTTC. This encodes CSARDWTAGDYNEQFF.